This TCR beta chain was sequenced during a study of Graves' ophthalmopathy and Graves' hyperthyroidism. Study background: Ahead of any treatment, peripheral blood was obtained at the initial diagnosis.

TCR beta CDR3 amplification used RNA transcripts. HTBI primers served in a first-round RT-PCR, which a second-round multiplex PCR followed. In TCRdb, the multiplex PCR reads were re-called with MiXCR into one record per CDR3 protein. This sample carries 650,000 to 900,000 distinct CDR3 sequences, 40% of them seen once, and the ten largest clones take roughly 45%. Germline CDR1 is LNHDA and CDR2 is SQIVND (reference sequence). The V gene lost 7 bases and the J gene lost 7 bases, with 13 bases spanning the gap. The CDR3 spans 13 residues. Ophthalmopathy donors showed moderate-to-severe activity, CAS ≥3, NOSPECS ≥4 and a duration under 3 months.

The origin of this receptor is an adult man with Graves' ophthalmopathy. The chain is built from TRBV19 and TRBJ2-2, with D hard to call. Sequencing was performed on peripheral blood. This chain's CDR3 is CASTYGVGGELFF. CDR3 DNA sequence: TGTGCCAGTACCTACGGTGTCGGCGGGGAGCTGTTTTTT.